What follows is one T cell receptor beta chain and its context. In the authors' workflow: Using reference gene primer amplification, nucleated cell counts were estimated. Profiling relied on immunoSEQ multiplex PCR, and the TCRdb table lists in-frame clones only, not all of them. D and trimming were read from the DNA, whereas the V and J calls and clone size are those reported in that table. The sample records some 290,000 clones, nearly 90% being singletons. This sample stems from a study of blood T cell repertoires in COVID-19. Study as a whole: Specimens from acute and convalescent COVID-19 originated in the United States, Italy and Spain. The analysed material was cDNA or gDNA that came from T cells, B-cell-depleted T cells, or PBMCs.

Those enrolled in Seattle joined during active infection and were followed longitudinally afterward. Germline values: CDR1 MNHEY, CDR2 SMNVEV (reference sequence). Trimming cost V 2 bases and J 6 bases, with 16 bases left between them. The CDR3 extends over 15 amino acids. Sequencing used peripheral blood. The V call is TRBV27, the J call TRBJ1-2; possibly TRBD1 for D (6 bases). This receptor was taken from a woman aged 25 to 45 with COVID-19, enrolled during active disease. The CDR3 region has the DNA TGTGCCAGCAGTTTAGGGGGCAGGACCTTGGATGGCTACACCTTC. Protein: CASSLGGRTLDGYTF.